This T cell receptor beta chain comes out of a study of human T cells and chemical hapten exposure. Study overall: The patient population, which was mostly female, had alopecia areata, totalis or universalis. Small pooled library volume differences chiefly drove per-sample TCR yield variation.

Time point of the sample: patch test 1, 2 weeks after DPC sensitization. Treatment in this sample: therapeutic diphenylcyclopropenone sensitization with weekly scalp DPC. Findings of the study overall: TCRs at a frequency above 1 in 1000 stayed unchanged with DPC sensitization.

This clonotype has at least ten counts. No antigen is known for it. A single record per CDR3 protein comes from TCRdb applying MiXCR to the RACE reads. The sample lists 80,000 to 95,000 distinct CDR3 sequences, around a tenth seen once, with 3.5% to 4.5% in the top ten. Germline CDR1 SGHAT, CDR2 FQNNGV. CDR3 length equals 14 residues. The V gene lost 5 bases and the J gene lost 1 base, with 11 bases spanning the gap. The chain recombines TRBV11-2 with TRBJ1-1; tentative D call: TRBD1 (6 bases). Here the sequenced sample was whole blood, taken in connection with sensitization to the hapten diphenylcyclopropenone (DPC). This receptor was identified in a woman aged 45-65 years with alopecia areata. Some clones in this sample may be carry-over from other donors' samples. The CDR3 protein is CASSRQTGNTEAFF. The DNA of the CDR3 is TGTGCCAGCAGCCGACAGACAGGGAACACTGAAGCTTTCTTT.